Listed below are T cell receptor beta chains from one sample, sequenced in a study of OX40 agonist ivuxolimab in advanced cancers. The data were produced by immunoSEQ multiplex PCR, yet TCRdb's version contains in-frame clones alone and is incomplete. This sample has about 94,000 clones, with around 90% found just once. The sample here was CD4+ or CD8+ T cells sorted from blood, taken in a trial of the OX40 agonist ivuxolimab. The receptor source for this set is an adult with an advanced solid tumor such as melanoma, head and neck, liver or kidney cancer. Both conserved end residues are part of each CDR3.

J gene,V gene,CDR3 protein
TRBJ2-7,TRBV20-1,CSARVQYEQYF
TRBJ2-5,TRBV6-5,CASSSDSQETQYF
TRBJ1-2,TRBV5-1,CASSLPRDREAYGYTF
TRBJ1-1,TRBV7-6,CASSLRGYNTEAFF
TRBJ2-1,TRBV4-1,CASSQETGGEQFF
TRBJ2-2,TRBV19,CASSIVGGNTGELFF
TRBJ1-2,TRBV21-1,CASSKVGGDGGYTF
TRBJ2-7,TRBV27,CASSKNGYTYEQYF
TRBJ1-1,TRBV19,CASSKGERTEAFF
TRBJ2-5,TRBV5-1,CASSLGGKRQETQYF
TRBJ2-7,TRBV29-1,CSVLPGQSSYEQYF
TRBJ2-5,TRBV7-7,CASSEAGWGETQYF
TRBJ1-1,TRBV27,CASSPGANTEAFF
TRBJ2-7,TRBV5-1,CASSLGGGPYEQYF
TRBJ2-1,TRBV29-1,CSVEIRYNEQFF
TRBJ1-1,TRBV15,CATSRGWERTEAFF
TRBJ2-2,TRBV2,CASSEAYTGELFF
TRBJ2-1,TRBV4-1,CASSQDSGIFNEQFF
TRBJ1-4,TRBV5-1,CASSLRALNANEKLFF
TRBJ1-1,TRBV27,CASSLSPLNTEAFF
TRBJ1-5,TRBV5-6,CASSYGTFNQPQHF
TRBJ1-2,TRBV7-9,CASSLVGGPRNYGYTF
TRBJ1-1,TRBV6-5,CASSYSGSENTEAFF
TRBJ1-5,TRBV5-5,CASSLATGREQPQHF
TRBJ2-1,TRBV9,CASSAGLAINNEQFF
TRBJ1-4,TRBV27,CASSARTGANEKLFF
TRBJ1-1,TRBV4-3,CASSSARYNTEAFF
TRBJ2-2,TRBV29-1,CSVGARGELFF
TRBJ1-2,TRBV10-2,CASSESPGDIYYGYTF
TRBJ1-4,TRBV27,CASSLSALTTNEKLFF
TRBJ2-7,TRBV15,CATSPDRVHEQYF
TRBJ2-1,TRBV29-1,CSVRTGYNEQFF
TRBJ2-1,TRBV7-6,CASSSLAGSNEQFF
TRBJ2-6,TRBV7-9,CASSRDRGRFGANVLTF
TRBJ1-5,TRBV6-1,CASREQTTRGQPQHF
TRBJ1-4,TRBV15,CATSRPGAAEEKLFF
TRBJ2-3,TRBV2,CASSGRGGPPTDTQYF
TRBJ2-7,TRBV5-1,CASSPSGRSYEQYF
TRBJ2-7,TRBV27,CASSSSRNSEQYF
TRBJ2-3,TRBV9,CASSEEGGSTDTQYF
TRBJ1-5,TRBV19,CASSSYNQPQHF
TRBJ2-2,TRBV5-6,CASSFGTHTGELFF
TRBJ2-1,TRBV6-6,CASSFLAGSSYNEQFF
TRBJ2-7,TRBV4-1,CASRQGAIGEQYF
TRBJ2-7,TRBV6-5,CASSYSRAVSSYEQYF
TRBJ1-1,TRBV30,CAWRTDGNTEAFF
TRBJ2-7,TRBV10-3,CAISESPTGGGNYEQYF
TRBJ1-6,TRBV9,CASSPNRGLNSPLHF
TRBJ1-5,TRBV25-1,CASSFPRTGSNQPQHF
TRBJ2-1,TRBV2,CASLGLASNEQFF
TRBJ1-1,TRBV4-1,CASSQGFRQGYQAFF
TRBJ2-1,TRBV5-1,CASSPPVAGFGNEQFF
TRBJ1-2,TRBV27,CASSLGQGIYGYTF
TRBJ2-5,TRBV27,CASSLSHRLQETQYF
TRBJ1-2,TRBV4-1,CASSQVVGQGARNYGYTF
TRBJ2-7,TRBV4-1,CASSQARTGSYEQYF
TRBJ2-5,TRBV7-9,CASSRETQYF
TRBJ1-3,TRBV2,CASSEAPGRKSSGNTIYF